This TCR beta chain was found in a study of blood T cell repertoires in COVID-19. Clones were sequenced by immunoSEQ multiplex PCR, and TCRdb holds only the in-frame ones, with some missing. The sample carries roughly 100,000 clones, roughly nine tenths recorded once. The sequencing sample was made of peripheral blood. The sequence came from a woman between 45 and 65 years old with COVID-19, enrolled during active disease.

Here the CDR3 reads CASSFGVSISTEAFF. In DNA form, the CDR3 reads TGTGCCAGCAGCTTCGGGGTTAGTATTTCGACTGAAGCTTTCTTT. The chain employs TRBV11-2 and TRBJ1-1, with D hard to call. CDR1 and CDR2 from the germline V gene are SGHAT and FQNNGV. Between the trimmed V and J ends, which lost 3 bases and 5 bases, there was a span of 16 bases. The CDR3 is made up of 15 amino acids.